The 5 T cell receptor beta chains below were found in one sample sequenced in a study of CD8 T cells in Susac syndrome (dated by TCRdb to between 2018 and 2020). The receptor library was made with the immunoSEQ multiplex PCR assay. RNA was extracted with the RNeasy kit and roughly 0.5 to 1 ug was reverse transcribed using random hexamers. The raw public data were reprocessed by TCRdb itself: fastp quality trimming at Q25, MiXCR clonotype calling, in-frame beta chains only. Each record represents a unique CDR3 protein, reported with the most common genes and DNA among its rows. This sample is represented by about 60,000 distinct CDR3 sequences; just over 90% of them were singletons. In total, the top ten clones hold roughly 0.2% of the sample. Input material: CD8+ T cells from PBMCs. The receptors were sampled from a human donor in good health.

The genes are TRBV6-5 and TRBJ2-7; D is perhaps TRBD2 (6 bases). This CDR3 has 15 residues. Deletions cut 2 bases from V and 0 bases from J, with 11 bases between. Per the germline V gene, CDR1 is MNHEY and CDR2 is SVGAGI. CDR3 in DNA: TGTGCCAGCAGTTACGGGGACTTGAGCTCCTACGAGCAGTACTTC. It specifies CASSYGDLSSYEQYF.

The genes are TRBV10-3 and TRBJ1-1, with TRBD1 as a possible D gene (6 bases). The CDR3 is made up of 15 amino acids. The ends were cut back, 3 bases at V and 1 base at J, with 12 bases in the middle. The germline gives CDR1 ENHRY, CDR2 SYGVKD. The CDR3 DNA sequence: TGTGCCATCAGTGACGGGGGGGGCGAGAACACTGAAGCTTTCTTT. It encodes CAISDGGGENTEAFF.

The chain links TRBV4-1 to TRBJ1-1; D is undetermined. The CDR3 has 13 residues. Trimming removed 0 bases from V and 7 bases from J, with 9 bases in between. Germline CDR1 is MGHRA and CDR2 is YSYEKL. The DNA of the CDR3 is TGCGCCAGCAGCCAAGAGCCGGGGAATGAAGCTTTCTTT. Residues: CASSQEPGNEAFF.

This clonotype showed up just a few times. The rearrangement uses TRBV27 and TRBJ2-5, with 11 bases matching TRBD2. The CDR3 has 16 residues. The V gene end was trimmed by 0 bases and the J gene end by 4 bases; junction bases not matched to a gene: 4. The germline gives CDR1 MNHEY, CDR2 SMNVEV (reference sequence). The CDR3 spells CASSLSGSGGGETQYF. The CDR3 DNA is TGTGCCAGCAGTTTATCTGGTAGCGGGGGGGGAGAGACCCAGTACTTC.

This chain's CDR3 is CAIRSGATYEQYF. The CDR3, as DNA: TGTGCCATCAGGTCCGGGGCCACCTACGAGCAGTACTTC. The chain carries TRBV10-3 and TRBJ2-7; D assignment may be TRBD1 or TRBD2 (5 bases each). V shed 6 bases and J shed 2 bases, with 11 bases lying between them. The CDR3 length is 13 residues. Per the germline V gene, CDR1 is ENHRY and CDR2 is SYGVKD.